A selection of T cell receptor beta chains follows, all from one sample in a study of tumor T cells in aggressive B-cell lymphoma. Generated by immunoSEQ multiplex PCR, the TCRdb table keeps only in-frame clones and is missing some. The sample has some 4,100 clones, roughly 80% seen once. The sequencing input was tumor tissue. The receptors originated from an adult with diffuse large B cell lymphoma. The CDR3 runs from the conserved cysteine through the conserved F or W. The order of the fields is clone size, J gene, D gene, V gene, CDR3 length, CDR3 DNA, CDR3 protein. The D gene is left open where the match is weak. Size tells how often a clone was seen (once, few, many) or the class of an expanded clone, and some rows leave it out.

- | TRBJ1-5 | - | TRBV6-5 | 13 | TGTGCCAGCAGTCACGGGGGGGGCCAGCCCCAGCATTTT | CASSHGGGQPQHF
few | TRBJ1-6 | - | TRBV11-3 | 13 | TGTGCCAGCAGCGAGGGGGATGAGGGACCCCTCCACTTT | CASSEGDEGPLHF
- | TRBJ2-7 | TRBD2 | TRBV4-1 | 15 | TGCGCCAGCAGCCCAGACGGCCTAGCGGACTACGAGCAGTACTTC | CASSPDGLADYEQYF
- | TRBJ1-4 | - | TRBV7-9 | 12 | TGTGCCAGCAGCTTCCCGAGGGGGAAACTGTTTTTT | CASSFPRGKLFF
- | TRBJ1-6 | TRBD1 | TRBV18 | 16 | TGTGCCAGCTCACCACTAGGACAGGGCGTTAATTCACCCCTCCACTTT | CASSPLGQGVNSPLHF
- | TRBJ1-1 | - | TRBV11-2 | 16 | TGTGCCAGCAGCTTAGAGCCTCCGGGGATGAACACTGAAGCTTTCTTT | CASSLEPPGMNTEAFF
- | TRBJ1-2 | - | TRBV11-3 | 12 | TGTGCCAGCAGCCTAGCGACAGGTCGGTCCACCTTC | CASSLATGRSTF
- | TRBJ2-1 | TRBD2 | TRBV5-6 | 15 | TGTGCCAGCAGCCAAGGACTAGCGGGGGGTTATGAGCAGTTCTTC | CASSQGLAGGYEQFF
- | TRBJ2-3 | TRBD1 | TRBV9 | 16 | TGTGCCAGCAGCGGAACGATTGGGACAGCGGCAGATACGCAGTATTTT | CASSGTIGTAADTQYF
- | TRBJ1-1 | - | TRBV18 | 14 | TGTGCCAGCTCACTTCAGGGTAGAGACACTGAAGCTTTCTTT | CASSLQGRDTEAFF
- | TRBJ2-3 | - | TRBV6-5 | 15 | TGTGCCAGCAGTTTGGGAACAGGGCTCACAGATACGCAGTATTTT | CASSLGTGLTDTQYF
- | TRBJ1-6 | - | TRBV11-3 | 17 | TGTGCCAGCAGCCTACGGGGTTCAGGGGCTTATAATTCACCCCTCCACTTT | CASSLRGSGAYNSPLHF
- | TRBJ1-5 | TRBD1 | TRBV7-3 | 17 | TGTGCCAGCAGCTTAAAGGACAGGGAGGGTAGCAATCAGCCCCAGCATTTT | CASSLKDREGSNQPQHF
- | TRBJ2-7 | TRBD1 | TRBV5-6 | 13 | TGTGCCAGCAGACCCGGACAGGCCTACGAGCAGTACTTC | CASRPGQAYEQYF
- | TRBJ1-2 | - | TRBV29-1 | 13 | TGCAGCGTTAGTGGGACTTCGCACTATGGCTACACCTTC | CSVSGTSHYGYTF
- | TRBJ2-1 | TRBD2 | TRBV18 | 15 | TGTGCCAGCTCCCCTACTAGCGGGGAAAACAATGAGCAGTTCTTC | CASSPTSGENNEQFF
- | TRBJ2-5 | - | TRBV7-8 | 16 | TGTGCCAGCAGCTCCTTTATAGGGGGTTCTCAAGAGACCCAGTACTTC | CASSSFIGGSQETQYF
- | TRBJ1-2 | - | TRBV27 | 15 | TGTGCCAGCACTCCCCAGTGGGGAGCTAACTATGGCTACACCTTC | CASTPQWGANYGYTF
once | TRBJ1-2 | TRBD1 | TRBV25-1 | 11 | TGTGCCAGCAGAGTCGGAGGGGGCTACATCTTC | CASRVGGGYIF
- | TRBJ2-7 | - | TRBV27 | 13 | TGTGCCAGCAGTTTCCAGATGGGGCGCGAGCAGTACTTC | CASSFQMGREQYF
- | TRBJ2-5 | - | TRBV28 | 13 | TGTGCCAGCGGCCGGGAGTACCAAGAGACCCAGTACTTC | CASGREYQETQYF
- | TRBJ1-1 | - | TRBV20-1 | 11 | TGCAGTGCTAGGAGGGATACTGAAGCTTTCTTT | CSARRDTEAFF
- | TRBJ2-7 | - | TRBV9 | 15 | TGTGCCAGCAGCGTAGAGGGGGGGGGATCCTACGAGCAGTACTTC | CASSVEGGGSYEQYF
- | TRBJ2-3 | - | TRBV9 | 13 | TGTGCCAGCAGCGTAGCCTACACAGATACGCAGTATTTT | CASSVAYTDTQYF
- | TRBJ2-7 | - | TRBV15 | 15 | TGTGCCACCAGCAGAGATTTGCGGGGGCGGTGGGAGCAGTACTTC | CATSRDLRGRWEQYF
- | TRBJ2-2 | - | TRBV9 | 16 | TGTGCCAGCAGCGTAGAGGCCAGGTTGAACACCGGGGAGCTGTTTTTT | CASSVEARLNTGELFF
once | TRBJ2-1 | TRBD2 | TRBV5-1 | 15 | TGCGCCAGCAGCCCGGGGACTAGCGACCACAATGAGCAGTTCTTC | CASSPGTSDHNEQFF
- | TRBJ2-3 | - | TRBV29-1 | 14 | TGCAGCGTTATCCGAGTCCCCAGCACAGATACGCAGTATTTT | CSVIRVPSTDTQYF
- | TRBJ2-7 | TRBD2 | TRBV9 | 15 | TGTGCCAGCAGCGTAGGGGTAGCGGGAGAATCCGAGCAGTACTTC | CASSVGVAGESEQYF